This entry features one TCR beta chain sequence. The sample comes from a study of CD8 T cells in Susac syndrome. The CDR3 contains 14 residues. V lost 6 bases and J 0 bases, leaving 12 bases between the germline ends. Germline CDR1 DFQATT, CDR2 SNEGSKA (reference sequence). RNA was extracted with the RNeasy kit, and a quantity of about 0.45 to 1 ug was reverse transcribed using random hexamers. MiXCR, applied by TCRdb to the immunoSEQ multiplex PCR reads, yields one record per CDR3 protein. The sample has approximately 150,000 distinct CDR3 sequences, more than 90% seen once. Sequencing input: CD4+ T cells from PBMCs. This receptor was taken from a human donor with Susac syndrome. The chain uses TRBV20-1 and TRBJ1-5; TRBD1 might be the D (6 bases). The CDR3 DNA sequence: TGCAGTGCCCCCCAGGGGAATAGCAATCAGCCCCAGCATTTT. Translating gives CSAPQGNSNQPQHF.